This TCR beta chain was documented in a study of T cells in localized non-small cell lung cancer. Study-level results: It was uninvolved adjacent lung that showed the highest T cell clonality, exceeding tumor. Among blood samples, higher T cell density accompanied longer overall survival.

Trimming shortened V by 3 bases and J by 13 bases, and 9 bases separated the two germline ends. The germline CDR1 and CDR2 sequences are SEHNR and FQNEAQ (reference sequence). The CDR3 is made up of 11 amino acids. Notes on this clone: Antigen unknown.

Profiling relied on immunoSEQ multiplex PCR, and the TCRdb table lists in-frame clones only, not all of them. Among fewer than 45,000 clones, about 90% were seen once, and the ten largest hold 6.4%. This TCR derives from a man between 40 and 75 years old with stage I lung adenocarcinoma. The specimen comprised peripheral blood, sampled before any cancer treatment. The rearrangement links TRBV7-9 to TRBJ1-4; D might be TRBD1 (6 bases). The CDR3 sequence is CASSFRDILFF. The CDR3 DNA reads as TGTGCCAGCAGCTTCCGGGACATACTGTTTTTT.